This T cell receptor (beta chain) is drawn from a study of control samples from healthy donors and cancer patients. Germline V gene data show CDR1 as MNHEY and CDR2 as SVGAGI. The CDR3 sequence is 14 residues long. V lost 4 bases and J lost 2, with 9 bases in between. Some clones are missing from TCRdb's copy, which holds only in-frame ones; the method was immunoSEQ multiplex PCR. The sample shows fewer than 200,000 clones, approximately 94% of them seen only once. Sequences were obtained from PBMCs. The V gene is TRBV6-5, the J gene TRBJ1-3; D gene uncertain. The receptor was derived from a man in his 60s with colorectal cancer. CDR3 sequence reads: CASSLDGTGNTIYF. CDR3 in DNA: TGTGCCAGCAGTTTAGACGGCACTGGAAACACCATATATTTT.